The clone carrying this T cell receptor (beta chain) was seen a handful of times. Its antigen remains unknown. V was shortened by 3 bases and J by 4 bases, with 10 bases between the two germline ends. CDR3 length: 14 amino acids. Germline V gives CDR1 SGDLS, CDR2 YYNGEE. This specimen belongs to a study of chemoradiotherapy in HPV16-positive cancers. General study points: Candidate HPV-specific clones and E7-related TCR motifs grew in tumor during treatment.

TCRdb's table, derived via immunoSEQ multiplex PCR, lists solely in-frame clones and lacks some. This table has about 12,000 clones, roughly three quarters appearing once. This receptor was identified in a human donor with HPV-associated anogenital cancer. This rearrangement joins TRBV9 to TRBJ1-4, with D tentatively TRBD1 (5 bases). The sample was gathered from a patient who underwent chemoradiotherapy. CDR3 sequence reads: CASSGDGGNEKLFF. DNA for the CDR3: TGTGCCAGCAGCGGGGACGGCGGTAATGAAAAACTGTTTTTT.